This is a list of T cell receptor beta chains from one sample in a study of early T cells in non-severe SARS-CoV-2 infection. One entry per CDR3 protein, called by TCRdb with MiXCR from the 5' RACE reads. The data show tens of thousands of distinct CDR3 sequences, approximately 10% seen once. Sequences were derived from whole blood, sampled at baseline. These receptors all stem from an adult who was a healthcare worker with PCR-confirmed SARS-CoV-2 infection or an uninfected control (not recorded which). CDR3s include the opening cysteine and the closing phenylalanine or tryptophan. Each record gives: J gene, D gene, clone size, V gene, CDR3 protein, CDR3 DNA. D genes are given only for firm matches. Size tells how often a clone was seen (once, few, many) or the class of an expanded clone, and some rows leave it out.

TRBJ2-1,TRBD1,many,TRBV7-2,CASSFAGTGDEQFF,TGTGCCAGCAGCTTTGCAGGGACAGGGGATGAGCAGTTCTTC
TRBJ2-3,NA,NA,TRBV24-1,CATSDGTQVGTDTQYF,TGTGCCACCAGTGACGGGACCCAAGTTGGCACAGATACGCAGTATTTT
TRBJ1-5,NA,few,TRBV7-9,CASSPDSSSQHF,TGTGCCAGCAGCCCCGACTCCTCGTCCCAGCATTTT
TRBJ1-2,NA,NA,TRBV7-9,CASSPLWDVYGYTF,TGTGCCAGCAGCCCGTTATGGGATGTCTATGGCTACACCTTC
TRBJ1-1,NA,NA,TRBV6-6,CASSYSVSAGASTEAFF,TGTGCCAGCAGTTACTCGGTCTCGGCAGGGGCCTCCACTGAAGCTTTCTTT
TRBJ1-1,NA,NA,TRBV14,CASSQAWGIRAFF,TGTGCCAGCAGCCAAGCTTGGGGCATCCGAGCTTTCTTT
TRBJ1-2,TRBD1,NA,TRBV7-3,CASSRQGVNYGYTF,TGTGCCAGCAGCCGACAGGGGGTTAACTATGGCTACACCTTC
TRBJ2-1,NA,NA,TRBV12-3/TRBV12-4,CASSPGVKGNEQFF,TGTGCCAGCAGCCCGGGGGTCAAGGGGAATGAGCAGTTCTTC
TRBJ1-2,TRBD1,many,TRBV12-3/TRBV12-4,CASTPRTRGKGYTF,TGTGCCAGCACTCCAAGGACCAGGGGGAAGGGCTACACCTTC
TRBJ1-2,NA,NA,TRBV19,CASSSEGLDGYTF,TGTGCCAGTAGTTCAGAGGGCTTAGATGGCTACACCTTC
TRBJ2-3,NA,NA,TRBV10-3,CATKGSTDTQYF,TGTGCCACCAAGGGTAGCACAGATACGCAGTATTTT
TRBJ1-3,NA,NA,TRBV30,CAWSVRHGNTIYF,TGTGCCTGGAGTGTACGGCATGGAAACACCATATATTTT
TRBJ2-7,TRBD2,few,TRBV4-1,CASSQDRSSGGAYEQYF,TGCGCCAGCAGCCAAGATCGATCTAGCGGGGGGGCGTACGAGCAGTACTTC
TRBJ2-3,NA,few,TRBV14,CASSSPVGTDTQYF,TGTGCCAGCAGCTCCCCGGTGGGCACAGATACGCAGTATTTT
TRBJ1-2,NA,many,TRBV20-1,CSARGQGNYGYTF,TGCAGTGCTAGGGGGCAGGGCAACTATGGCTACACCTTC
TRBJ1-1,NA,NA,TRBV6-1,CATIFSDEAFF,TGTGCCACTATATTCAGTGACGAAGCTTTCTTT
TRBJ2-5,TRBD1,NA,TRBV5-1,CASGTGGEYETQYF,TGCGCCAGCGGGACAGGGGGCGAGTACGAGACCCAGTACTTT
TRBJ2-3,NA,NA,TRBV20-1,CSAKAGTGDTQYF,TGCAGTGCTAAGGCGGGCACGGGGGATACGCAGTATTTT
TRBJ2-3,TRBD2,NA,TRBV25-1,CASSEAGGTDTQYF,TGTGCCAGCAGTGAAGCGGGGGGCACAGATACGCAGTATTTT
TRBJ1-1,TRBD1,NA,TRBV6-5,CASRSGTAEAFF,TGTGCCAGCAGATCCGGGACAGCCGAAGCTTTCTTT
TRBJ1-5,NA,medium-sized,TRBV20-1,CSAIKAFDSNQPQHF,TGCAGTGCTATAAAAGCTTTTGATAGCAATCAGCCCCAGCATTTT
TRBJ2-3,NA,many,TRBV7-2,CASSLGADTQYF,TGTGCCAGCAGCTTAGGTGCAGATACGCAGTATTTT
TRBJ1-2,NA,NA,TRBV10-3,CAISEGRDHTF,TGTGCCATCAGTGAGGGCAGGGATCACACCTTC
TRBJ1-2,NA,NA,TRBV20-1,CSALNDRLYGYTF,TGCAGTGCACTCAATGACAGGCTCTATGGCTACACCTTC
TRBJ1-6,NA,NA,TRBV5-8,CASSLPNGQGESPLHF,TGTGCCAGCAGCTTGCCCAACGGCCAAGGGGAGTCACCCCTCCACTTT
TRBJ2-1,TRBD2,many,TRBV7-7,CASSSLAGGPYEQFF,TGTGCTAGCAGCTCTCTAGCGGGGGGGCCCTATGAGCAGTTCTTC
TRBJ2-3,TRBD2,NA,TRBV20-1,CSASTLAGAPSTDTQYF,TGCAGTGCTAGTACCCTAGCGGGGGCCCCTAGCACAGATACGCAGTATTTT
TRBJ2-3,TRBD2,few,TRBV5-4,CASHPSGGVTDTQYF,TGTGCCAGCCACCCTAGCGGGGGGGTGACAGATACGCAGTATTTT
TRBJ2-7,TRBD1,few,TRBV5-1,CASSPWTGAARVDEQYF,TGCGCCAGCAGCCCCTGGACAGGGGCCGCCCGGGTGGACGAGCAGTACTTC
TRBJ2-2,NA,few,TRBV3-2,CASSQPMGQRDTGELFF,TGTGCCAGCAGCCAACCCATGGGACAGCGGGACACCGGGGAGCTGTTTTTT
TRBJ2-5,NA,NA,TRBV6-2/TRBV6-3,CASSDSETQYF,TGTGCCAGCAGCGACAGTGAGACCCAGTACTTC
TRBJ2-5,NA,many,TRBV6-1,CASGVSRETQYF,TGTGCCAGCGGGGTTAGCCGGGAGACCCAGTACTTC
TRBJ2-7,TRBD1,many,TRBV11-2,CASSLGRLTGFEQYF,TGTGCCAGCAGCTTAGGGCGCCTGACAGGGTTCGAGCAGTACTTC
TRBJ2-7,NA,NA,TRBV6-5,CASSPGRGSEQYF,TGTGCCAGCAGTCCAGGGCGGGGATCCGAGCAGTACTTC
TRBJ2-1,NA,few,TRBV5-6,CASRGNEQFF,TGTGCCAGCAGGGGCAATGAGCAGTTCTTC
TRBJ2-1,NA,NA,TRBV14,CASSLGIGVDHEQFF,TGTGCCAGCAGCTTAGGAATTGGGGTTGATCATGAGCAGTTCTTC
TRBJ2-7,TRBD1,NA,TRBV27,CASSNTGQGVHEQYF,TGTGCCAGCAGTAATACGGGACAGGGGGTCCACGAGCAGTACTTC
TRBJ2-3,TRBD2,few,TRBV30,CACPVAGGPGDTQYF,TGTGCCTGCCCCGTAGCGGGGGGGCCGGGAGATACGCAGTATTTT
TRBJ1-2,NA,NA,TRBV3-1,CASSQDWRWNYGYTF,TGTGCCAGCAGCCAAGATTGGCGGTGGAACTATGGCTACACCTTC
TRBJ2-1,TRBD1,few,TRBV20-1,CSARDRDRGWDEQFF,TGCAGTGCTAGAGACCGGGACAGGGGGTGGGATGAGCAGTTCTTC
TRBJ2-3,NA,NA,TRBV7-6,CASSSERFDTQYF,TGTGCCAGCAGCTCTGAAAGGTTTGATACGCAGTATTTT
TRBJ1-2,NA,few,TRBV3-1,CASSQGRKVYGYTF,TGTGCCAGCAGCCAAGGACGGAAGGTCTATGGCTACACCTTC
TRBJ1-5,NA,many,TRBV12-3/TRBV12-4,CASSLGRFGNQPQHF,TGTGCCAGCAGTTTAGGGAGGTTTGGCAATCAGCCCCAGCATTTT
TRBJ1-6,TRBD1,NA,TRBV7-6,CASRSGTGETPLHF,TGTGCCAGCAGGTCCGGGACAGGGGAAACACCCCTCCACTTT
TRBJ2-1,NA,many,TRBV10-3,CAISGQGLDEQFF,TGTGCCATCAGTGGTCAGGGGTTAGATGAGCAGTTCTTC
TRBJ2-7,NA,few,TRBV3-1,CASSQGTAQGQYF,TGTGCCAGCAGCCAAGGGACAGCCCAGGGGCAGTACTTC
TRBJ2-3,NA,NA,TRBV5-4,CASSPGGAGTDTQYF,TGTGCCAGCAGCCCAGGTGGGGCCGGCACAGATACGCAGTATTTT
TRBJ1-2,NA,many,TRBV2,CASSEDMGNGYTF,TGTGCCAGCAGTGAAGACATGGGAAATGGCTACACCTTC
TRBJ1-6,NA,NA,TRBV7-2,CASSLRQTLSPLHF,TGTGCCAGCAGCTTACGGCAGACCCTTTCGCCCCTCCACTTT
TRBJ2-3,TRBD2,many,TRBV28,CASSSAGGPGADTQYF,TGTGCCAGCAGTTCCGCGGGGGGGCCAGGGGCAGATACGCAGTATTTT
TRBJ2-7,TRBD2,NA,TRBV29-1,CSVGDGGSSYEQYF,TGCAGCGTTGGGGACGGCGGGAGCTCCTACGAGCAGTACTTC
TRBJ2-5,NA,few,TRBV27,CASSLLDDQETQYF,TGTGCCAGCAGTTTATTGGACGACCAAGAGACCCAGTACTTC
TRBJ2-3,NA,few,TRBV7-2,CASSLRAGGQTDTQYF,TGTGCCAGCAGCTTAAGGGCTGGGGGGCAAACAGATACGCAGTATTTT
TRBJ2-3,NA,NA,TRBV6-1,CASSEYGRIQPDTQYF,TGTGCCAGCAGTGAATATGGACGGATACAGCCAGATACGCAGTATTTT
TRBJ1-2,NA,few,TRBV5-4,CASSLALGGDGTYGYTF,TGTGCCAGCAGCTTGGCCCTAGGAGGGGACGGTACCTATGGCTACACCTTC
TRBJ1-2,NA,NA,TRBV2,CASKGENYGYTF,TGTGCCAGCAAAGGGGAAAACTATGGCTACACCTTC
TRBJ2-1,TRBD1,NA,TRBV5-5,CASSFEAGQGLYEQFF,TGTGCCAGCAGCTTCGAAGCGGGACAGGGGTTATATGAGCAGTTCTTC
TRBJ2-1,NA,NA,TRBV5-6,CASSLGHVSEQFF,TGTGCCAGCAGCCTGGGACATGTCAGCGAGCAGTTCTTC
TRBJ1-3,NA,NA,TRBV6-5,CASSYLGENTIYF,TGTGCCAGCAGTTACTTAGGGGAAAACACCATATATTTT